Below are 2 T cell receptor beta chains sequenced from a single sample in a study of T cells in Graves' hyperthyroidism and ophthalmopathy. The CDR3 regions of TCR beta were amplified from RNA transcripts. The HTBI primer set was used in a first-round RT-PCR of the TCR CDR3. TCRdb reprocessed the multiplex PCR reads via MiXCR and lists one record per CDR3 protein. The data contain roughly 350,000 distinct CDR3 sequences, roughly 14% of them seen just once; the ten biggest clones take up around 19%. Sequencing was carried out using blood. The receptors were gathered from a woman younger than 45 with Graves' ophthalmopathy.

This clonotype was detected ten times or more. The chain couples TRBV5-6 to TRBJ1-2; D not certain. The germline V gene has CDR1 SGHDT and CDR2 YYEEEE. The V and J ends lost 3 bases and 3 bases respectively, with 18 bases between them. The CDR3 has 16 residues. Here the CDR3 reads CASSSSNQVYHYGYTF. Here the CDR3 DNA reads TGTGCCAGCAGCTCGAGTAACCAGGTTTACCACTATGGCTACACCTTC.

This chain connects TRBV4-1 to TRBJ1-6; 10 nucleotides align to TRBD1. The junction had 12 bases not matched to a gene; V was cut back by 0 bases and J by 7 bases. Germline-derived CDR1 and CDR2 are MGHRA and YSYEKL. The CDR3 consists of 19 residues. The CDR3 reads CASSQDRVPGQGFNSPLHF. CDR3 in DNA: TGCGCCAGCAGCCAAGACCGGGTGCCGGGACAGGGGTTCAATTCACCCCTCCACTTT.